A selection of T cell receptor beta chains follows, all from one sample in a study of cytomegalovirus exposure and HLA in healthy donors. Generated by immunoSEQ multiplex PCR, the TCRdb table keeps only in-frame clones and is missing some. This sample's table reports more than 40,000 clones. The source material was PBMCs. The receptors were gathered from a woman aged 40-49 years in good health and CMV-seronegative. Each CDR3 is given with its conserved first and last residue. The D gene is left open where the match is weak.

V gene	D gene	J gene	CDR3 length	CDR3 DNA	CDR3 protein
TRBV10-3	-	TRBJ1-1	14	TGTGCCATCAGTGGGACAGCCATGAACACTGAAGCTTTCTTT	CAISGTAMNTEAFF
TRBV5-1	-	TRBJ1-6	14	TGCGCCAGCAGCTTGGACAGGGAGGGATCACCCCTCCACTTT	CASSLDREGSPLHF
TRBV4-1	-	TRBJ1-3	16	TGCGCCAGCAGCCACGCTCCGCGCGGCTCTGGAAACACCATATATTTT	CASSHAPRGSGNTIYF
TRBV5-1	-	TRBJ2-3	15	TGCGCCAGCAGCTTGGGACAGGCCAGCACAGATACGCAGTATTTT	CASSLGQASTDTQYF
TRBV9	-	TRBJ2-6	18	TGTGCCAGCAGCGCGACCCCAGGTCCCTTCTCTGGGGCCAACGTCCTGACTTTC	CASSATPGPFSGANVLTF
TRBV20-1	-	TRBJ2-1	10	TGCAGTGCGAGCGTCAATGAGCAGTTCTTC	CSASVNEQFF
TRBV5-1	TRBD1	TRBJ1-4	15	TGCGCCAGCAGCCAAGTAGGGACAGGGGAGGAAAAACTGTTTTTT	CASSQVGTGEEKLFF
TRBV19	-	TRBJ2-1	14	TGTGCCAGTAAAAAGGAACTAGACGACAATGAGCAGTTCTTC	CASKKELDDNEQFF
TRBV7-8	-	TRBJ1-3	13	TGTGCCAGCATTCCCCTCCGGGGAAACACCATATATTTT	CASIPLRGNTIYF
TRBV27	TRBD2	TRBJ2-3	16	TGTGCCAGCAGTTCTTTAGCGGGAGTCGGCACAGATACGCAGTATTTT	CASSSLAGVGTDTQYF